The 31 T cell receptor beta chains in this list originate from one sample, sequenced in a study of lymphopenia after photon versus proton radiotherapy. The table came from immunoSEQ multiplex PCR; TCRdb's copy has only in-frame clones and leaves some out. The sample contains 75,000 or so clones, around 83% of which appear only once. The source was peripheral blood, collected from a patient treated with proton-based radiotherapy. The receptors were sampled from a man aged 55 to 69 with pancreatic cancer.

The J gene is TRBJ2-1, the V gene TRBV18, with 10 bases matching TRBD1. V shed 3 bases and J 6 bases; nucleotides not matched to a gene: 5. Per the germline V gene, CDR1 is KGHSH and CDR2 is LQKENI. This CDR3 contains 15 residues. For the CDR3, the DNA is TGTGCCAGCTCACCGACGACAGGGGGCACCAATGAGCAGTTCTTC. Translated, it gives CASSPTTGGTNEQFF.

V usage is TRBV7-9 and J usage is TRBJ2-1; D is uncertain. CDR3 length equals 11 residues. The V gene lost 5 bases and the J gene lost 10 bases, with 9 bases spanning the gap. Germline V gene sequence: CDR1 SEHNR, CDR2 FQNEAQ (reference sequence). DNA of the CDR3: TGTGCCAGCAGCCATGCCCAGGAGCAGTTCTTC. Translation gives CASSHAQEQFF.

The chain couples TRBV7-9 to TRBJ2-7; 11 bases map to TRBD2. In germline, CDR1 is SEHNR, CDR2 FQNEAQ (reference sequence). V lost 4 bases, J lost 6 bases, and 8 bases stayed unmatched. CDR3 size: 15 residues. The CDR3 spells CASSYFLAGGGEQYF. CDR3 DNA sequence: TGTGCCAGCAGCTACTTCCTAGCGGGAGGTGGCGAGCAGTACTTC. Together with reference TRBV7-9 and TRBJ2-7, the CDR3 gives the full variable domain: DTGVSQNPRHKITKRGQNVTFRCDPISEHNRLYWYRQTLGQGPEFLTYFQNEAQLEKSRLLSDRFSAERPKGSFSTLEIQRTEQGDSAMYLCASSYFLAGGGEQYFGPGTRLTVT.

CDR3 amino acids: CASSATDTEAFF. DNA for the CDR3: TGTGCCAGCTCAGCGACGGACACTGAAGCTTTCTTT. The chain employs TRBV18 and TRBJ1-1; D is undetermined. Germline CDR1 is KGHSH and CDR2 is LQKENI. The V end lost 5 bases, the J end lost 3 bases, and 7 bases lay between the germline ends. The CDR3 runs to 12 residues.

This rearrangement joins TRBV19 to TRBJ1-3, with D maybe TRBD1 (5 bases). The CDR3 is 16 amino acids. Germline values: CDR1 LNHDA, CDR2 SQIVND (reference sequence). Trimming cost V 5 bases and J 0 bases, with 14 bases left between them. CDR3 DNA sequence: TGTGCCAGTAGTCTCCTCCCAGGGCTCTCTGGAAACACCATATATTTT. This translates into CASSLLPGLSGNTIYF.

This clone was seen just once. CDR3 residues: CASTRSPGLAGTDTQYF. CDR3 sequence (DNA): TGTGCCAGCACCCGCTCCCCGGGACTAGCGGGAACAGATACGCAGTATTTT. This chain connects TRBV9 to TRBJ2-3; the match to TRBD2 covers 13 bases. Germline-derived CDR1 and CDR2 are SGDLS and YYNGEE. This CDR3 is built from 17 residues. The V and J ends lost 6 bases and 3 bases, in that order; junction bases with no gene match: 10.

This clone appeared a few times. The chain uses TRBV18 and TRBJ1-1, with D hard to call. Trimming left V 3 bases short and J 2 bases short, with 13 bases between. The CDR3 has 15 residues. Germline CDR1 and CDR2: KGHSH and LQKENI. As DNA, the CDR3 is TGTGCCAGCTCACCCCCCTGGGAGTCAAACACTGAAGCTTTCTTT. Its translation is CASSPPWESNTEAFF.

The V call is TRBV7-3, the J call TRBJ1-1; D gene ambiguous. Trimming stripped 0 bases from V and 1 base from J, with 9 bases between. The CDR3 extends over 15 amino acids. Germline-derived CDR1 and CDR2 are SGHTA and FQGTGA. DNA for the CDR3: TGTGCCAGCAGCTTAACCGGTAATTCGAACACTGAAGCTTTCTTT. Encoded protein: CASSLTGNSNTEAFF.

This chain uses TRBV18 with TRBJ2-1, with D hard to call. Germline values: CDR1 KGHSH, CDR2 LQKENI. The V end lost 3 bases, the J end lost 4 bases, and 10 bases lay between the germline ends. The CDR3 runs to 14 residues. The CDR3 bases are TGTGCCAGCTCACCCCTAACCCAATACAATGAGCAGTTCTTC. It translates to CASSPLTQYNEQFF.

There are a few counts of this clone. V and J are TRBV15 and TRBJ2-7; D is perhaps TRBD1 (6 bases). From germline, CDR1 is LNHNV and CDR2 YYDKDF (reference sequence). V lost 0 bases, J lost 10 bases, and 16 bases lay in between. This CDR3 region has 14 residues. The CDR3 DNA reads TGTGCCACCAGCAGAGACCAAAGACAGGACTCCCAGTACTTC. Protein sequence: CATSRDQRQDSQYF.

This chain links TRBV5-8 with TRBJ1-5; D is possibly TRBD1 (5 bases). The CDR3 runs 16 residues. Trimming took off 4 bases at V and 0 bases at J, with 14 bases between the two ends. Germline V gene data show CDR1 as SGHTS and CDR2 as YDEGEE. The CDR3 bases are TGTGCCAGCAGCACATCTCTGGGGGTTAGCAATCAGCCCCAGCATTTT. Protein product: CASSTSLGVSNQPQHF.

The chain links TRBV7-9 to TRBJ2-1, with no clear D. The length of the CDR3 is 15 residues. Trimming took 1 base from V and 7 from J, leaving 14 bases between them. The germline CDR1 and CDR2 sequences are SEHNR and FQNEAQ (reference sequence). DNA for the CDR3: TGTGCCAGCAGCTTAGATCCGTTTCCGTTAAATGAGCAGTTCTTC. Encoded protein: CASSLDPFPLNEQFF.

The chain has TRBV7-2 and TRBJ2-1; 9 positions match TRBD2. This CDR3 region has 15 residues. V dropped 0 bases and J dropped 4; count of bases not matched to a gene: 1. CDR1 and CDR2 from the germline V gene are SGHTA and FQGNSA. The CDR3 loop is CASSLALAGYNEQFF. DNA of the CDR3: TGTGCCAGCAGCTTAGCACTAGCGGGTTACAATGAGCAGTTCTTC.

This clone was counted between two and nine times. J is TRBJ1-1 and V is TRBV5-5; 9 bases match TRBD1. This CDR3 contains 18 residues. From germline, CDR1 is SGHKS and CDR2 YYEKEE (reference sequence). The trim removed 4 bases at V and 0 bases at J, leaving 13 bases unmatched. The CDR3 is CASSPLFRDRVVNTEAFF. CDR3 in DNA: TGTGCCAGCAGCCCACTATTCCGGGACAGGGTAGTGAACACTGAAGCTTTCTTT.

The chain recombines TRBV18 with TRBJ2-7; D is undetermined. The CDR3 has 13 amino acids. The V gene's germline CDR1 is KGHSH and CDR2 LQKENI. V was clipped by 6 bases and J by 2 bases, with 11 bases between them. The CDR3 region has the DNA TGTGCCAGCTCCCGGACCTCCACCTACGAGCAGTACTTC. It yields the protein CASSRTSTYEQYF.

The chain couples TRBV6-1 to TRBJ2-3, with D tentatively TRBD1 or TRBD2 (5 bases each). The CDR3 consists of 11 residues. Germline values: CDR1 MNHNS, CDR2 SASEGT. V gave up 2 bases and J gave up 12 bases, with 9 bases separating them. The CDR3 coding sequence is TGTGCCAGCAGTGAAATCCGGGACCAGTATTTT. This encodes CASSEIRDQYF.

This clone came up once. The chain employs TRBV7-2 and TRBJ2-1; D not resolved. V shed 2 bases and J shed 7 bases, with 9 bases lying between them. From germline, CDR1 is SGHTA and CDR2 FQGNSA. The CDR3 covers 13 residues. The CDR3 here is CASSLPIENEQFF. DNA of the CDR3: TGTGCCAGCAGCTTACCCATAGAAAATGAGCAGTTCTTC.

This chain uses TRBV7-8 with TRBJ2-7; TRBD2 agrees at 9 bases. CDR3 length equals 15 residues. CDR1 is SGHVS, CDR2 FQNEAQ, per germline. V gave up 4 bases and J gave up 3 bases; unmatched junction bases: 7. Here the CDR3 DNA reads TGTGCCAGCAGCTCGACTAGCGGACACTACTACGAGCAGTACTTC. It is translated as CASSSTSGHYYEQYF.

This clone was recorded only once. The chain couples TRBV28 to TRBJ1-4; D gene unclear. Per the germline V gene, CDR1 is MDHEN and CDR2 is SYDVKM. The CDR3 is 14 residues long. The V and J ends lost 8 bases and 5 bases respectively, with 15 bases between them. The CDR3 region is CASLGRPRNEKLFF. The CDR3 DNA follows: TGTGCCAGCCTTGGCAGGCCCCGGAATGAAAAACTGTTTTTT.

CDR3 sequence (DNA): TGTGCCAGCAGCGCGGACAGGGCAACGGGGACTGAAGCTTTCTTT. This translates into CASSADRATGTEAFF. The chain has TRBV9 and TRBJ1-1; 8 nucleotides match TRBD1. This CDR3 spans 15 amino acids. V lost 3 bases to trimming and J lost 5 bases; unmatched junction nucleotides: 9. The germline gives CDR1 SGDLS, CDR2 YYNGEE. Full variable domain (remainder filled in from reference TRBV9 and TRBJ1-1): DSGVTQTPKHLITATGQRVTLRCSPRSGDLSVYWYQQSLDQGLQFLIQYYNGEERAKGNILERFSAQQFPDLHSELNLSSLELGDSALYFCASSADRATGTEAFFGQGTRLTVV.

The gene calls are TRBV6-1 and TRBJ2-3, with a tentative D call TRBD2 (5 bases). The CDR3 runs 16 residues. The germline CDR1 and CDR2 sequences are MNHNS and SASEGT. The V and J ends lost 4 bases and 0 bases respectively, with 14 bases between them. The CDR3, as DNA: TGTGCCAGCAGTGTGACGGCTAGCAGAAGCACAGATACGCAGTATTTT. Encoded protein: CASSVTASRSTDTQYF.

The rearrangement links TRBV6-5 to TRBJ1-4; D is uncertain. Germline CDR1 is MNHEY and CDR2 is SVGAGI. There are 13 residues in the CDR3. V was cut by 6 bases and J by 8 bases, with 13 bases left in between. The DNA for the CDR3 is TGTGCCAGCAGCAACCTAGGACGGGAAAAACTGTTTTTT. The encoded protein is CASSNLGREKLFF.

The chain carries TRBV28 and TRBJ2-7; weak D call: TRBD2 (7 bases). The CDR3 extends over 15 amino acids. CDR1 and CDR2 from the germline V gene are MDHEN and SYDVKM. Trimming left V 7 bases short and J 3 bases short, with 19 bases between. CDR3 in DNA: TGTGCCAGCACCCCGGAGGGGGAGGGCCGCTACGAGCAGTACTTC. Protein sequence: CASTPEGEGRYEQYF.

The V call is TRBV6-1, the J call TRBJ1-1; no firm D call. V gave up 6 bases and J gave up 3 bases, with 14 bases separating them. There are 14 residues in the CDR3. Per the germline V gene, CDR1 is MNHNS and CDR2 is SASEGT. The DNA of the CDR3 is TGTGCCAGCAGGGGATACATGGGAGACACTGAAGCTTTCTTT. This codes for CASRGYMGDTEAFF.

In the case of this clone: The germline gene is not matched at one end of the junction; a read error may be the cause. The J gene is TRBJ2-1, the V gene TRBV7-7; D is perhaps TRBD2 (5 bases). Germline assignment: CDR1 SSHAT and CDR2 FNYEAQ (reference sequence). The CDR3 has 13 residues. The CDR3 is CASSLTEVNEQFF. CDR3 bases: TGTGCTAGCAGCTTGACGGAGGTAAATGAGCAGTTCTTC.

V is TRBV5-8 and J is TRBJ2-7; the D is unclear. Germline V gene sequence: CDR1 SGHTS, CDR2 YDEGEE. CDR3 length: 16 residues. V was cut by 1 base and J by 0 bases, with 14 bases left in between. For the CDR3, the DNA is TGTGCCAGCAGCTTGTTAACCGGTTCGAGCTCCTACGAGCAGTACTTC. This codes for CASSLLTGSSSYEQYF.

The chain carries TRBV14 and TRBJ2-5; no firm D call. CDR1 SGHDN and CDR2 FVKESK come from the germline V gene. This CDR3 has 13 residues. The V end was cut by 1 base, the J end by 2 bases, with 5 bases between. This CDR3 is CASSQVPQETQYF. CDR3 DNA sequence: TGTGCCAGCAGCCAAGTTCCGCAAGAGACCCAGTACTTC.

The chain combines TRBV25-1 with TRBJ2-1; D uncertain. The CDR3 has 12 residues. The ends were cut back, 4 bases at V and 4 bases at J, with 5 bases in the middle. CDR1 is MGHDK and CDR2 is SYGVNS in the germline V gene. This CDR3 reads CASSVGYNEQFF. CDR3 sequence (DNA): TGTGCCAGCAGTGTAGGGTACAATGAGCAGTTCTTC.

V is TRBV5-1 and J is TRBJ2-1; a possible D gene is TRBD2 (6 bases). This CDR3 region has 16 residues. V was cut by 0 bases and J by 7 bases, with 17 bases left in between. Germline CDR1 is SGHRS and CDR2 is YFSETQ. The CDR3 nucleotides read TGCGCCAGCAGCTTGGAGGGACCCCAAAGCGGGAATGAGCAGTTCTTC. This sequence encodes CASSLEGPQSGNEQFF.

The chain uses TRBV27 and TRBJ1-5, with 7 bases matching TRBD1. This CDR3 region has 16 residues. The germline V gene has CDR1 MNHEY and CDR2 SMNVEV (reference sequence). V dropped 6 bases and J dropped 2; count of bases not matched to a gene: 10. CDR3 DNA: TGTGCCAGCAGCCCAGGGGGGGGGTTAGGCAATCAGCCCCAGCATTTT. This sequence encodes CASSPGGGLGNQPQHF.

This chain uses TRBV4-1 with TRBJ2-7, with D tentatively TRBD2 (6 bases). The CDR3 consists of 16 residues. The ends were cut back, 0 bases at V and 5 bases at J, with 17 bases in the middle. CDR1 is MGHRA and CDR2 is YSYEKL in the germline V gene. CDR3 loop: CASSQDFGGTYDEQYF. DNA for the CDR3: TGCGCCAGCAGCCAAGATTTTGGCGGGACCTACGACGAGCAGTACTTC.